The 15 T cell receptor beta chains reported below all come from one sample, sequenced in a study of regulatory T cells in long-lasting Graves disease. CDR3-region Arm-PCR and iRepertoire HTBI primers produced the TCR beta libraries. A single record per CDR3 protein comes from TCRdb applying MiXCR to the multiplex PCR reads. The data hold about 400,000 distinct CDR3 sequences, with about 20% observed a single time. Time point here: persistent/refractory GD, antithyroid drugs over 5 years with positive TRAb. The TCR library was made from RNA extracted from PBMCs. The sample was peripheral blood mononuclear cells (PBMCs), taken when the disease was refractory, from a patient treated with antithyroid drugs. Receptors were obtained from a female donor with Graves disease.

This clonotype was counted at least ten times. The V gene is TRBV28, the J gene TRBJ2-7; D is undetermined. The CDR3 has 14 residues. V lost 2 bases and J lost 1, with 9 bases in between. Germline V gene data show CDR1 as MDHEN and CDR2 as SYDVKM. The CDR3 here is CASSLQVRSYEQYF. The CDR3 DNA follows: TGTGCCAGCAGTTTACAGGTGCGGTCCTACGAGCAGTACTTC.

This clonotype was counted only a few times. This CDR3 reads CASSSLSTSGRETQYF. In DNA, the CDR3 is TGCGCCAGCAGCTCGTTATCGACTAGCGGGAGGGAGACCCAGTACTTC. The genes are TRBV5-1 and TRBJ2-5; the match to TRBD2 covers 13 bases. With V trimmed by 3 bases and J by 5 bases, 7 bases remained unmatched. This CDR3 region has 16 residues. Germline-derived CDR1 and CDR2 are SGHRS and YFSETQ.

This clonotype was seen at least ten times. This chain uses TRBV30 with TRBJ2-7, with a tentative D call TRBD2 (5 bases). CDR1 and CDR2 from the germline V gene are GTSNPN and SVGIG (reference sequence). This CDR3 contains 13 residues. V was clipped by 3 bases and J by 1 base, with 10 bases between them. CDR3 sequence reads: CAWSGVESYEQYF. The CDR3 DNA is TGTGCCTGGAGCGGGGTAGAGTCCTACGAGCAGTACTTC.

This clonotype was recorded a few times. The chain links TRBV7-3 to TRBJ2-3; maybe TRBD2 (6 bases). V lost 5 bases, J lost 4 bases, and 10 bases lay in between. The CDR3 length is 13 residues. Germline CDR1 reads SGHTA; CDR2 reads FQGTGA. CDR3 bases: TGTGCCAGCAGCATCGGAGGGGCAGATACGCAGTATTTT. Protein sequence: CASSIGGADTQYF.

This clonotype has just a few counts. J is TRBJ2-3 and V is TRBV19; tentative D call: TRBD2 (6 bases). Trimming took off 5 bases at V and 1 base at J, with 10 bases between the two ends. Per germline, CDR1 LNHDA and CDR2 SQIVND (reference sequence). This CDR3 comprises 14 residues. In nucleotides, the CDR3 is TGTGCCAGTAGTTCGTCGGGAGGCACAGATACGCAGTATTTT. Its translation is CASSSSGGTDTQYF.

The gene calls are TRBV6-2 or TRBV6-3 and TRBJ1-1; D is unresolved. Germline CDR1 reads MNHEY; CDR2 reads SVGEGT. This CDR3 is built from 13 residues. Trimming cost V 4 bases and J 6 bases, with 12 bases left between them. The CDR3: CASSLSPAAEAFF. The CDR3 coding sequence is TGTGCCAGCAGTTTGAGCCCAGCCGCTGAAGCTTTCTTT.

The gene calls are TRBV29-1 and TRBJ1-2; 12 positions agree with TRBD1. Looked up from germline, CDR1 is SQVTM and CDR2 is ANQGSEA. Unmatched junction bases numbered 10, after V lost 6 bases and J lost 8 bases. The length of the CDR3 is 14 residues. CDR3 coding DNA: TGCAGCGTCGGAACCGGGACAGGGGGCAAAGGCTACACCTTC. Amino acids: CSVGTGTGGKGYTF.

Of note for this clonotype: The junction differs from germline at one of its ends, possibly a read error. The chain couples TRBV28 to TRBJ1-1, with a weak D call TRBD1 (5 bases). CDR1 is MDHEN and CDR2 is SYDVKM in the germline V gene. The CDR3 extends over 14 amino acids. CDR3 loop: CVSSWGGVNTEAFF. Here the CDR3 DNA reads TGTGTCAGCAGTTGGGGGGGGGTGAACACTGAAGCTTTCTTT.

Comment on this clonotype: One end of the junction is discordant with germline, which a read error may explain. The rearrangement joins TRBV7-3 to TRBJ1-1; D remains unclear. This CDR3 is built from 14 residues. Germline CDR1 reads SGHTA; CDR2 reads FQGTGA. Written as DNA, the CDR3 is TGTGCCAGCGGCTTAAGAGAGGGCGGGCCGGAAGCTTTCTTT. Its translation: CASGLREGGPEAFF.

This clonotype was observed at least ten times. V and J are TRBV10-3 and TRBJ1-1; the D gene is possibly TRBD1 (5 bases). Germline V gives CDR1 ENHRY, CDR2 SYGVKD. This CDR3 region has 16 residues. The V gene lost 3 bases and the J gene lost 0 bases, with 14 bases spanning the gap. CDR3: CAISDQGGFMNTEAFF. The CDR3 region has the DNA TGTGCCATCAGTGACCAGGGAGGCTTCATGAACACTGAAGCTTTCTTT.

This clonotype was seen many times. The V gene is TRBV3-1, the J gene TRBJ1-5; possible D gene TRBD1, 6 bases. The CDR3 totals 13 residues. Between the trimmed V and J ends, which lost 1 base and 5 bases, there was a span of 6 bases. Germline V gene sequence: CDR1 LGHDT, CDR2 YNNKEL (reference sequence). CDR3 sequence: CASSQGTDQPQHF. The CDR3 nucleotides are TGTGCCAGCAGCCAAGGGACAGATCAGCCCCAGCATTTT.

At least ten counts were recorded for this clonotype. The gene calls are TRBV18 and TRBJ1-4, with D possibly being TRBD1 (6 bases). The V end was cut by 3 bases, the J end by 8 bases, with 13 bases between. This CDR3 is built from 14 residues. The germline V gene has CDR1 KGHSH and CDR2 LQKENI. CDR3 bases: TGTGCCAGCTCACCTTCATTTGACAGGGAAAAACTGTTTTTT. This translates into CASSPSFDREKLFF.

As concerns this clonotype: A junction end diverges from the germline sequence, so it may reflect a read error. The V gene is TRBV6-2 or TRBV6-3, the J gene TRBJ1-1; weak D call: TRBD1 (5 bases). This CDR3 is 14 amino acids long. Germline CDR1 is MNHEY and CDR2 is SVGEGT. The CDR3 DNA is TGTGCCAGCAGTGACTCCGGGACGGCCCATGAAGCTTTCTTT. Amino acids: CASSDSGTAHEAFF.

This clonotype was seen repeatedly, ten times or more. The J gene is TRBJ2-7, the V gene TRBV7-2; unclear D gene. V was trimmed by 6 bases and J by 0 bases, leaving 12 bases between them. The CDR3 loop spans 14 amino acids. CDR1 SGHTA and CDR2 FQGNSA come from the germline V gene. This chain's CDR3 is CASSKIGSSYEQYF. CDR3 coding DNA: TGTGCCAGCAGTAAGATTGGGTCCTCCTACGAGCAGTACTTC.

The chain carries TRBV6-1 and TRBJ2-7; D remains unclear. Trimming removed 5 bases at V and 3 bases at J, with 14 bases between. The germline gives CDR1 MNHNS, CDR2 SASEGT. This CDR3 contains 14 residues. CDR3 DNA sequence: TGTGCCAGCAGTCTCCGGAACTACTACTACGAGCAGTACTTC. Protein product: CASSLRNYYYEQYF.